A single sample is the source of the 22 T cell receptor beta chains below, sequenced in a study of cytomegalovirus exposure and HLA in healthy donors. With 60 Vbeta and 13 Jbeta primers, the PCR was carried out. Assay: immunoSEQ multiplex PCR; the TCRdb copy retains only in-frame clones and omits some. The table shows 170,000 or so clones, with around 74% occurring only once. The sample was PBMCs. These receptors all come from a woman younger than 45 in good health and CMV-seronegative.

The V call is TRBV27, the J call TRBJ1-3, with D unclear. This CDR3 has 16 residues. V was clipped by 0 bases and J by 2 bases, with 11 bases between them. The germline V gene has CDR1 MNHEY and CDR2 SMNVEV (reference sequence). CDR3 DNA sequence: TGTGCCAGCAGTTTATCCGCAAACGGGGCTGGAAACACCATATATTTT. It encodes CASSLSANGAGNTIYF.

The CDR3 sequence is CASSPPSGRVTDTQYF. The CDR3 region has the DNA TGTGCCAGCAGCCCTCCCTCGGGCAGGGTCACAGATACGCAGTATTTT. This chain links TRBV7-2 with TRBJ2-3; tentatively, D is TRBD1 (5 bases). Trimming took 5 bases from V and 2 from J, leaving 17 bases between them. Germline lookup yields CDR1 SGHTA and CDR2 FQGNSA. The CDR3 is 16 amino acids. The full variable domain, with the rest looked up from reference TRBV7-2 and TRBJ2-3, is GAGVSQSPSNKVTEKGKDVELRCDPISGHTALYWYRQSLGQGLEFLIYFQGNSAPDKSGLPSDRFSAERTGGSVSTLTIQRTQQEDSAVYLCASSPPSGRVTDTQYFGPGTRLTVL.

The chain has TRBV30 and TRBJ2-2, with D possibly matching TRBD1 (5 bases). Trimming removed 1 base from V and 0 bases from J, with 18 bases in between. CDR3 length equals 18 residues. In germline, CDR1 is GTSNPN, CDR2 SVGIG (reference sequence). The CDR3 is CAWSDSTAGFSNTGELFF. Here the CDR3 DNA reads TGTGCCTGGAGTGATTCTACTGCAGGGTTTTCGAACACCGGGGAGCTGTTTTTT. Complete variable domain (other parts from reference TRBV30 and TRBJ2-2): SQTIHQWPATLVQPVGSPLSLECTVEGTSNPNLYWYRQAAGRGLQLLFYSVGIGQISSEVPQNLSASRPQDRQFILSSKKLLLSDSGFYLCAWSDSTAGFSNTGELFFGEGSRLTVL.

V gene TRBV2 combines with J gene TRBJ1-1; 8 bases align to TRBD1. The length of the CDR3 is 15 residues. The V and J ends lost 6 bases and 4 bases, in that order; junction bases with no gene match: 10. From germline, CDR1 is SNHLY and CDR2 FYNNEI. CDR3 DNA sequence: TGTGCCAGCAGCCCAGGGGGCGCTGGGAGCACTGAAGCTTTCTTT. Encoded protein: CASSPGGAGSTEAFF.

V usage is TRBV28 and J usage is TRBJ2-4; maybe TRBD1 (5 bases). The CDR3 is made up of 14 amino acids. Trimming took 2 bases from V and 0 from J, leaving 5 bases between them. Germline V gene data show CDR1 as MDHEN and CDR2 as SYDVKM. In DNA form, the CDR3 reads TGTGCCAGCAGTTTACAGGGAGCCAAAAACATTCAGTACTTC. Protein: CASSLQGAKNIQYF.

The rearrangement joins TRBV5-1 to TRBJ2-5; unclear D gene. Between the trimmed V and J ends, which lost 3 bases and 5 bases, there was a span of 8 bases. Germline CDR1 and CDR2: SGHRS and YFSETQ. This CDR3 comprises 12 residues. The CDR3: CASSSPQETQYF. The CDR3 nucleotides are TGCGCCAGCAGCTCCCCCCAGGAGACCCAGTACTTC.

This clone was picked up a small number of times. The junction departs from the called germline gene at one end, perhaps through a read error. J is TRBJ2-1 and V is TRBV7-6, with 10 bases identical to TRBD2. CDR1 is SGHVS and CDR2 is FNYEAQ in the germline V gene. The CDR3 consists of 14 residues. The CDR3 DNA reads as TGTGCCAGCAGCGTAGCGGGGGGTTACAATGAGCAGTTCTTC. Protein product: CASSVAGGYNEQFF.

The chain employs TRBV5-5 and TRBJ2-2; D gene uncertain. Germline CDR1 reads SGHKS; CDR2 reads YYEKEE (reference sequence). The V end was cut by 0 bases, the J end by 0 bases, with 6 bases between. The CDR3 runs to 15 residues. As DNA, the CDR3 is TGTGCCAGCAGCTTGGCCCTCGCGAACACCGGGGAGCTGTTTTTT. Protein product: CASSLALANTGELFF.

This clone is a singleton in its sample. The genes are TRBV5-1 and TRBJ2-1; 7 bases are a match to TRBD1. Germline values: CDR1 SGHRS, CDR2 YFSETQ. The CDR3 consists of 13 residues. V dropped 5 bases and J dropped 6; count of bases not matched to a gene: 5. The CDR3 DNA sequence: TGCGCCAGCAGTGACAGGGCTGGCAATGAGCAGTTCTTC. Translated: CASSDRAGNEQFF.

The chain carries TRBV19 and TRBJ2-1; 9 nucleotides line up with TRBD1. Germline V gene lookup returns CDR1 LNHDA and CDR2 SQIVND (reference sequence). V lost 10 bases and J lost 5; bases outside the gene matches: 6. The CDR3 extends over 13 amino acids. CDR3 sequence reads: CATTGGAHNEQFF. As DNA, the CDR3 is TGTGCCACCACAGGGGGCGCCCACAATGAGCAGTTCTTC.

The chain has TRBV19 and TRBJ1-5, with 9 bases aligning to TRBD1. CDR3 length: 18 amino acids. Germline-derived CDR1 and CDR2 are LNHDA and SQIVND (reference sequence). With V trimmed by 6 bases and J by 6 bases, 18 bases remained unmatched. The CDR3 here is CASRDRGTGSRVSQPQHF. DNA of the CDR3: TGTGCCAGTAGGGACCGCGGGACAGGGTCCCGGGTTAGTCAGCCCCAGCATTTT.

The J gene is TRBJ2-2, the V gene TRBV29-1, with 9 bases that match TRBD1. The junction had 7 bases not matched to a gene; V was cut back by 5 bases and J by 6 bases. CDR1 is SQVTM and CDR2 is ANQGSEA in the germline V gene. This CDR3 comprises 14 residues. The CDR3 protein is CSVYGDRASGELFF. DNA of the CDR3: TGCAGCGTTTACGGGGACAGGGCGTCCGGGGAGCTGTTTTTT.

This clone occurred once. CDR3 loop: CASGLVLAGGLNGELFF. CDR3 in DNA: TGTGCTAGTGGTTTGGTACTAGCGGGGGGGCTTAACGGGGAGCTGTTTTTT. V gene TRBV12-5 combines with J gene TRBJ2-2, with 13 bases fitting TRBD2. The junction had 5 bases not matched to a gene; V was cut back by 0 bases and J by 7 bases. This CDR3 has 17 residues. CDR1 is LGHNT, CDR2 FRNRAP, per germline.

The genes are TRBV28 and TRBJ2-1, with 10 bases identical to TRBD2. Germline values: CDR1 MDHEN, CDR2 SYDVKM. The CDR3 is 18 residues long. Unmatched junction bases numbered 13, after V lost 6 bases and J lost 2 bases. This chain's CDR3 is CASRGTDLGLAAYNEQFF. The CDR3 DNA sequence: TGTGCCAGCAGGGGGACAGACCTCGGACTAGCGGCCTACAATGAGCAGTTCTTC.

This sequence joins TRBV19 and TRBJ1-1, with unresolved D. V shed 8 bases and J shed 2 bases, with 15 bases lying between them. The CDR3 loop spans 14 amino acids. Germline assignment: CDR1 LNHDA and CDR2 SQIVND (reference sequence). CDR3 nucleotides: TGTGCCAGTTCAATTCGACGGGGTAACACTGAAGCTTTCTTT. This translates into CASSIRRGNTEAFF.

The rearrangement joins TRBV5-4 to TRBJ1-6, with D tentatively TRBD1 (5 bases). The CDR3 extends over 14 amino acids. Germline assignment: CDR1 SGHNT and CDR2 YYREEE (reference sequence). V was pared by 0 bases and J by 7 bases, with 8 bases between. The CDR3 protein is CASSLGPGNSPLHF. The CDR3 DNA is TGTGCCAGCAGCTTGGGGCCAGGGAATTCACCCCTCCACTTT. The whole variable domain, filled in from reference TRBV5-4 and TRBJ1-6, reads ETGVTQSPTHLIKTRGQQVTLRCSSQSGHNTVSWYQQALGQGPQFIFQYYREEENGRGNFPPRFSGLQFPNYSSELNVNALELDDSALYLCASSLGPGNSPLHFGNGTRLTVT.

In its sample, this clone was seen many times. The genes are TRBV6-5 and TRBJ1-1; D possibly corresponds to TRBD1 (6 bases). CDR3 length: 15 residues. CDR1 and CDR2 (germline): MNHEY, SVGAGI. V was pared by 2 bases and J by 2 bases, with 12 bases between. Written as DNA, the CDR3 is TGTGCCAGCAGTTACCGGGGGGGGGCTAACACTGAAGCTTTCTTT. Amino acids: CASSYRGGANTEAFF.

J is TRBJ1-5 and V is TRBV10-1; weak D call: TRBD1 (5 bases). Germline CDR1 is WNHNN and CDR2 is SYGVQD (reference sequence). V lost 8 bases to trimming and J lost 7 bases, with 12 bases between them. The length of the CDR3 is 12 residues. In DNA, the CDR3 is TGCGCCAGCCCACCGACAGTGCAGCCCCAGCATTTT. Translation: CASPPTVQPQHF.

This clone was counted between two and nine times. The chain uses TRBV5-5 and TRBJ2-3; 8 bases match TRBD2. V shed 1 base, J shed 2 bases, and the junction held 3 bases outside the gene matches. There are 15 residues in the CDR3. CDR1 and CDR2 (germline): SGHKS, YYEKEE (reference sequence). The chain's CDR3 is CASSLKAGATDTQYF. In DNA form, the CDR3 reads TGTGCCAGCAGCTTGAAAGCGGGGGCCACAGATACGCAGTATTTT.

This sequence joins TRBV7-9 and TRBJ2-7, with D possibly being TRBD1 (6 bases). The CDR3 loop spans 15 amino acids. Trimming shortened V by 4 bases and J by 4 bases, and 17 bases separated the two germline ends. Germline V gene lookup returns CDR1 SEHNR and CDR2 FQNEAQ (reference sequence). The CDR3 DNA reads TGTGCCAGCAGCTCAGGCCGGACAGCGACTTACGAGCAGTACTTC. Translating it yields CASSSGRTATYEQYF.

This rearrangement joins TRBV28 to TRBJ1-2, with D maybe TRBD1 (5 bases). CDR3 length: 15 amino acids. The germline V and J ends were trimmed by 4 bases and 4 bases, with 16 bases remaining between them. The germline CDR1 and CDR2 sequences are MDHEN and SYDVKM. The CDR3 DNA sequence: TGTGCCAGCAGTTATCCCGCGCCAGGGCGCTATGGCTACACCTTC. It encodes CASSYPAPGRYGYTF.

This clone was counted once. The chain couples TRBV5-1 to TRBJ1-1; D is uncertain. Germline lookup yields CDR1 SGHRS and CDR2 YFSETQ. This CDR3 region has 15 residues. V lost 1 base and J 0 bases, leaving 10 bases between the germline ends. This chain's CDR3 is CASSLSFVLNTEAFF. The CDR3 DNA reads TGCGCCAGCAGCTTGTCTTTTGTTTTGAACACTGAAGCTTTCTTT.